One sample yielded the 15 T cell receptor beta chains listed below, sequenced in a study of monozygotic twins with inflammatory bowel disease. Following a re-call of the 5' RACE reads, TCRdb has one entry per CDR3 protein and lacks DNA. This sample contains hundreds of thousands of distinct CDR3 sequences. Sequenced input: blood. The receptors were gathered from a human donor with ulcerative colitis or Crohn's disease, or a healthy co-twin of an affected twin (not recorded which).

This chain joins TRBV29-1 and TRBJ2-7; TCRdb's D call, TRBD1, is unchecked because there is no DNA. This CDR3 contains 14 residues. Germline V lookup: CDR1 SQVTM, CDR2 ANQGSEA. The CDR3 is CSVVWGWAGGEQYF.

The V gene is TRBV12-3 or TRBV12-4, the J gene TRBJ2-4; TCRdb's assignment of TRBD1 cannot be checked, as there is no DNA. The CDR3 runs to 16 residues. The CDR3 sequence: CASSLTGALAKNMQYF.

The chain uses TRBV6-2 or TRBV6-3 and TRBJ1-1; no DNA is available, so the TRBD1 call from TCRdb remains unchecked. The CDR3 length is 14 residues. CDR1 MNHEY and CDR2 SVGEGT come from the germline V gene. The CDR3 loop reads CASSQIRGLTEAFF.

The chain recombines TRBV30 with TRBJ1-2; TCRdb outputs TRBD1, but without DNA this stays unchecked. This CDR3 is built from 14 residues. Germline loops: CDR1 GTSNPN, CDR2 SVGIG (reference sequence). The CDR3 loop reads CAWADRVNNYGYTF.

V is TRBV28 and J is TRBJ2-7; TCRdb returns TRBD1, unconfirmable since there is no DNA. CDR3 length: 15 amino acids. The germline V gene encodes CDR1 MDHEN and CDR2 SYDVKM. CDR3: CASSPHDRLEGEQYF.

J is TRBJ2-1 and V is TRBV11-1; without DNA, the TCRdb call of TRBD2 cannot be checked. CDR1 SGHAT and CDR2 FQDESV come from the germline V gene (reference sequence). The CDR3 is made up of 21 amino acids. This CDR3 is CASRSQTGNRREKFSYNEQFF.

J is TRBJ1-1 and V is TRBV27. Germline CDR1 MNHEY, CDR2 SMNVEV (reference sequence). This CDR3 is 14 amino acids long. The CDR3 reads CASSLTSGNTEAFF.

CDR3 sequence reads: CASSATRSSDTQYF. The chain uses TRBV9 and TRBJ2-3. This CDR3 is built from 14 residues. The V gene's germline CDR1 is SGDLS and CDR2 YYNGEE. The whole variable domain, filled in from reference TRBV9 and TRBJ2-3, reads DSGVTQTPKHLITATGQRVTLRCSPRSGDLSVYWYQQSLDQGLQFLIQYYNGEERAKGNILERFSAQQFPDLHSELNLSSLELGDSALYFCASSATRSSDTQYFGPGTRLTVL.

J is TRBJ2-1 and V is TRBV7-2; TCRdb picks TRBD2, but there is no DNA to check that call. The CDR3 is made up of 16 amino acids. The germline V gene has CDR1 SGHTA and CDR2 FQGNSA. Here the CDR3 reads CASSLTGMAVYNEQFF.

The J gene is TRBJ1-1, the V gene TRBV7-8. Germline V lookup: CDR1 SGHVS, CDR2 FQNEAQ. The CDR3 covers 13 residues. CDR3: CASSLALNLEAFF.

The CDR3 loop is CASSFGRARSSTDTQYF. The V and J genes are TRBV28 and TRBJ2-3; TCRdb lists TRBD2, though no DNA is available to test this call. Germline V lookup: CDR1 MDHEN, CDR2 SYDVKM. The length of the CDR3 is 17 residues.

This rearrangement joins TRBV7-2 to TRBJ1-1. Germline values: CDR1 SGHTA, CDR2 FQGNSA. The CDR3 consists of 14 residues. The chain's CDR3 is CASSLVPADTEAFF.

The chain recombines TRBV6-1 with TRBJ2-1. CDR3 length equals 15 residues. Germline V lookup: CDR1 MNHNS, CDR2 SASEGT. The chain's CDR3 is CASSPEGSAYNEQFF.

The chain joins TRBV11-2 to TRBJ2-5; without DNA, the TCRdb call of TRBD1 cannot be checked. The germline V gene has CDR1 SGHAT and CDR2 FQNNGV. The CDR3 extends over 21 amino acids. CDR3 sequence reads: CASSSPAGQGRSLPFKETQYF.

This chain joins TRBV5-1 and TRBJ2-2; as DNA is missing, the TRBD1 call by TCRdb cannot be tested. The CDR3 loop spans 16 amino acids. In germline, CDR1 is SGHRS, CDR2 YFSETQ. The CDR3 region is CASSLGRDRNTGELFF.